This T cell receptor beta chain is drawn from a study of shared clonotypes between healthy human individuals. The CDR3 runs 15 residues. Germline CDR1 is ENHRY and CDR2 is SYGVKD. V was clipped by 10 bases and J by 4 bases, with 20 bases between them. TCRdb's copy holds only in-frame clones and misses some; the assay was immunoSEQ multiplex PCR. The table has some 1,400,000 clones, about 96% seen once. General study points: Few donors restricted represented genetic and exposure-history diversity. Generally, estimated richness proved larger in naive subsets than it did in memory subsets.

Worth noting for this clone: The antigen is not known.

V and J are TRBV10-3 and TRBJ1-5, with D unresolved. The sample was naive CD4+ T cells sorted from blood. Regarding subset: CD45RA+ positively selected. The TCR was taken from a man aged 25-45 years in good health. For the CDR3, the DNA is TGTGCCACTTCGGACGGATTAATAGCAAATCAGCCCCAGCATTTT. Its protein is CATSDGLIANQPQHF.